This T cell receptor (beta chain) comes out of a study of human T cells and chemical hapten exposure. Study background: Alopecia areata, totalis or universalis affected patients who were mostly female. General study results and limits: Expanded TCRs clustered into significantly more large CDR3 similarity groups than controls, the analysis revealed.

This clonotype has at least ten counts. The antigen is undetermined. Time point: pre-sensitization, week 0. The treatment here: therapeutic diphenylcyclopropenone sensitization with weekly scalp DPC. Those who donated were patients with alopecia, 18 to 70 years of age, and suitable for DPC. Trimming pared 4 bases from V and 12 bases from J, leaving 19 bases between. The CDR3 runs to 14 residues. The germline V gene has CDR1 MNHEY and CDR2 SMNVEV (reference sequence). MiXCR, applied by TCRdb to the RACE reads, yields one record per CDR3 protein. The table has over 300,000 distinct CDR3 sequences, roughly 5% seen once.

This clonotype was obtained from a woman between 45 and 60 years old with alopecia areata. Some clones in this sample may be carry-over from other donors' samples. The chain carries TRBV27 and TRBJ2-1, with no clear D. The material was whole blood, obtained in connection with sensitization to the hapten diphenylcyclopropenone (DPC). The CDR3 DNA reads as TGTGCCAGCAGTTCGCTAACAGCCTACCTACGGCAGTTCTTC. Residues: CASSSLTAYLRQFF.